This TCR beta chain was profiled in a study of blood T cell repertoires in COVID-19. Authors' analysis steps: Scientists estimated how many nucleated cells there were by amplifying reference gene primers. The assay was immunoSEQ multiplex PCR, and TCRdb's table has in-frame clones only and misses some. D and trimming were read from the DNA, whereas the V and J calls and clone size are those reported in that table. The data contain roughly 140,000 clones, about nine tenths of them singletons. V was clipped by 5 bases and J by 1 base; unmatched bases: 3. Germline V gene data show CDR1 as ENHRY and CDR2 as SYGVKD. The CDR3 sequence is 14 residues long.

This sequence joins TRBV10-3 and TRBJ1-1, with 8 bases matching TRBD1. The receptor was isolated from a woman at least 80 years old with acute or convalescent COVID-19. The sample consisted of peripheral blood. The CDR3 sequence: CAISKTGENTEAFF. CDR3 bases: TGTGCCATCAGTAAGACAGGGGAGAACACTGAAGCTTTCTTT.